The clone carrying this T cell receptor beta chain was observed a few times. The sample belongs to a study of shared clonotypes between healthy human individuals. Clones were read by immunoSEQ multiplex PCR, and TCRdb kept only the in-frame ones, dropping some. The sample holds 530,000 or so clones; roughly 79% are singletons and the top ten take around an eighth. The study drew its donors from healthy HIV-negative adults without recent acute infections or vaccinations. Only Caucasian adults living in Nashville, Tennessee made up the donor group. Samples left unsorted employed roughly 90 million PBMCs for genomic DNA. The sequence came from a woman aged 40 to 50 in good health. Some clones in this sample may be carry-over from other donors' samples. Sequenced: PBMCs.

The CDR3 reads CASSLGAEMSYGYTF. For the CDR3, the DNA is TGTGCCAGCAGCTTAGGGGCGGAAATGAGCTATGGCTACACCTTC. The chain joins TRBV7-3 to TRBJ1-2, with TRBD1 as a possible D gene (5 bases). The V and J ends lost 2 bases and 4 bases respectively, with 14 bases between them. Per germline, CDR1 SGHTA and CDR2 FQGTGA. The CDR3 consists of 15 residues.